This T cell receptor (beta chain) was obtained from a study of T cells in Graves' hyperthyroidism and ophthalmopathy. Notes on the study in general: The model identified upcoming ophthalmopathy a median approximately six months ahead of onset. The blood repertoire included most of the expanded thyroid clonotypes above 0.001.

Using RNA transcripts as the source, TCR beta CDR3 regions were amplified. HTBI primers were the set used in a first-round RT-PCR of the TCR CDR3. TCRdb redid the calling of the multiplex PCR reads with MiXCR, one entry per CDR3 protein. This sample carries 400,000 to 600,000 distinct CDR3 sequences, 20% of them seen once, and the ten largest clones take about a quarter. As regards this clonotype: Its target is unknown.

V lost 2 bases to trimming and J lost 1 base; unmatched junction nucleotides: 10. Germline CDR1 SGHAT, CDR2 FQDESV (reference sequence). The CDR3 runs 17 residues. Subjects aged 18 to 65 presented with newly diagnosed hyperthyroidism of less than 2 months' duration. It was 8.5 to 10 ml of fresh peripheral blood that supplied the PBMCs. This TCR was recovered from a man younger than 35 with Graves' hyperthyroidism. The sample was blood. The chain recombines TRBV11-1 with TRBJ1-1; 7 bases are a match to TRBD1. The CDR3 coding sequence is TGTGCCAGCAGCTTAATGGGAGGGGGACAGTCGAACACTGAAGCTTTCTTT. Translation: CASSLMGGGQSNTEAFF.